In its sample, the clone carrying this TCR beta chain was seen once. The antigen remains unidentified. The CDR3 is made up of 14 amino acids. The V gene lost 1 base and the J gene lost 5 bases, with 11 bases spanning the gap. Germline CDR1 is MNHNS and CDR2 is SASEGT. These data belong to a study of OX40 agonist ivuxolimab in advanced cancers. In the study overall: Dose-escalation patients were diagnosed with hepatocellular carcinoma, melanoma, renal cell cancer or head and neck cancer. General study results and limits: A proportion of nonresponders additionally exhibited low normalized T-cell clonal expansion. People who partly responded at 0.1-3.0 mg/kg had some of the least clonal expansion seen.

Using immunoSEQ multiplex PCR, the repertoire was profiled, and TCRdb retains in-frame clones only, with some absent. Of 70,000 to 95,000 clones listed, approximately 88% are singletons. This TCR came from an adult with an advanced solid tumor such as melanoma, head and neck, liver or kidney cancer. The material was CD4+ or CD8+ T cells sorted from blood, obtained in a trial of the OX40 agonist ivuxolimab. This chain links TRBV6-1 with TRBJ1-2; D not certain. This chain's CDR3 is CASSEEGSAYGYTF. The CDR3, as DNA: TGTGCCAGCAGTGAAGAGGGCAGCGCGTATGGCTACACCTTC.